This record looks at one T cell receptor (beta chain) sequence and its context. Its specificity is not known. This sample is part of a study of PD-1 blockade in classical Hodgkin lymphoma. From germline, CDR1 is PRHDT and CDR2 FYEKMQ (reference sequence). Between the trimmed V and J ends, which lost 4 bases and 2 bases, there was a span of 16 bases. There are 16 residues in the CDR3. Study observations and caveats: According to reports, newly diagnosed patients had lower baseline TCR diversity than healthy donors, and relapsed/refractory patients had lower baseline TCR diversity still.

Indicated time point: cycle 4 day 1 (C4D1), after more than five weeks of nivolumab. Brentuximab vedotin exposure varied among the patients, all of whom had relapsed after autologous stem cell transplantation. Assay used: immunoSEQ multiplex PCR; TCRdb lists only in-frame clones, some missing. The sample contains tens of thousands of clones, over 60% of which appear only once. Sample: peripheral blood mononuclear cells (PBMCs), taken before the fourth cycle of nivolumab. The gene calls are TRBV13 and TRBJ2-3, with a tentative D call TRBD1 (6 bases). This receptor was taken from a human donor with classical Hodgkin lymphoma. The CDR3 here is CASSSFLDSYTDTQYF. CDR3 DNA sequence: TGTGCCAGCAGCTCATTTCTGGACAGCTACACAGATACGCAGTATTTT.